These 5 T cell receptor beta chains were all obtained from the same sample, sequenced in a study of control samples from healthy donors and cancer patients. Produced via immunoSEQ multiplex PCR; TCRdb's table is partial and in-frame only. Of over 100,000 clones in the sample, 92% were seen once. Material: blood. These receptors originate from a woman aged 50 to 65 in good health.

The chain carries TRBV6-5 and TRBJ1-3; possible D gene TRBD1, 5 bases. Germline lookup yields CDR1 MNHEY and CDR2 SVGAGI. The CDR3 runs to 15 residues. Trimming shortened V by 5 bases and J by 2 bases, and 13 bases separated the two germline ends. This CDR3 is CASSRNTGPGNTIYF. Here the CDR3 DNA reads TGTGCCAGCAGTCGAAACACAGGCCCTGGAAACACCATATATTTT.

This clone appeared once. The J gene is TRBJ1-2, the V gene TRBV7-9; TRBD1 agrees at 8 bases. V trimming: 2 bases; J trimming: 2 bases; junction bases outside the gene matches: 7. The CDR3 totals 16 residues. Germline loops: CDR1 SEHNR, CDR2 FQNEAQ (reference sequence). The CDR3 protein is CASSLNARQGNYGYTF. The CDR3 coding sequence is TGTGCCAGCAGCTTAAATGCAAGACAGGGGAACTATGGCTACACCTTC.

CDR3 DNA sequence: TGTGCCAGCAGCTACAGGACGGGGGGGAACACTGAAGCTTTCTTT. Translating it yields CASSYRTGGNTEAFF. The rearrangement joins TRBV5-8 to TRBJ1-1; maybe TRBD1 (5 bases). Germline V lookup: CDR1 SGHTS, CDR2 YDEGEE. The CDR3 has 15 amino acids. Trimming cost V 3 bases and J 1 base, with 13 bases left between them. Supplemented by reference TRBV5-8 and TRBJ1-1, the full variable domain reads EAGVTQSPTHLIKTRGQQATLRCSPISGHTSVYWYQQALGLGLQFLLWYDEGEERNRGNFPPRFSGRQFPNYSSELNVNALELEDSALYLCASSYRTGGNTEAFFGQGTRLTVV.

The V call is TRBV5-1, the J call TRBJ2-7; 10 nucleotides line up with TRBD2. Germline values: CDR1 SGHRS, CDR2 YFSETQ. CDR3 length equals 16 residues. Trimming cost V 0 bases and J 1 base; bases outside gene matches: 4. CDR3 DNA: TGCGCCAGCAGCTTGGCCCCAGCGGGAGGGTCCTACGAGCAGTACTTC. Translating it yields CASSLAPAGGSYEQYF.

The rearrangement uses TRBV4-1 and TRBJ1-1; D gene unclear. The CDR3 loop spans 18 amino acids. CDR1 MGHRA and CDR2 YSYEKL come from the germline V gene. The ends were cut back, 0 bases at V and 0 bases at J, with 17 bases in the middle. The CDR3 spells CASSQELGSSYMNTEAFF. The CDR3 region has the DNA TGCGCCAGCAGCCAAGAGTTAGGCTCTTCTTACATGAACACTGAAGCTTTCTTT.